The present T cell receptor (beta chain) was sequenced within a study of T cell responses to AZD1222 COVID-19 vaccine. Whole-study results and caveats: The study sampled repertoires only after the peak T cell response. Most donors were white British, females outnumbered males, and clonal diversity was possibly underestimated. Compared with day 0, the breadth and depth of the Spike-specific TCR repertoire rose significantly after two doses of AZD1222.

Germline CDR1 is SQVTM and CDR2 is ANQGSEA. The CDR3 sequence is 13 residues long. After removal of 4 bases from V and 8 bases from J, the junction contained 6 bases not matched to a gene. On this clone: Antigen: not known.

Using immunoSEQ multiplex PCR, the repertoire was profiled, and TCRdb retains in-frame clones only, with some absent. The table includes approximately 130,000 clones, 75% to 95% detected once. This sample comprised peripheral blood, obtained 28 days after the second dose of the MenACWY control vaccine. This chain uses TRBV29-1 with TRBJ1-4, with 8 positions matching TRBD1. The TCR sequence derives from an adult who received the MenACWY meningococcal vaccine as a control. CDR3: CSVGDRRDEKLFF. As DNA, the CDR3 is TGCAGCGTTGGGGACAGGCGGGACGAAAAACTGTTTTTT. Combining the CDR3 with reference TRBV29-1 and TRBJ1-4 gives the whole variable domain SAVISQKPSRDICQRGTSLTIQCQVDSQVTMMFWYRQQPGQSLTLIATANQGSEATYESGFVIDKFPISRPNLTFSTLTVSNMSPEDSSIYLCSVGDRRDEKLFFGSGTQLSVL.